These T cell receptor beta chains were read from a single sample in a study of shared clonotypes between healthy human individuals. Some clones are missing from TCRdb's copy, which holds only in-frame ones; the method was immunoSEQ multiplex PCR. This table holds over a million clones, approximately 80% found once. Sequenced material: memory CD4+ T cells from PBMCs. Receptor source: a young man in good health. Some clones in this sample may be carry-over from other donors' samples. Each CDR3 is given without its conserved first and last residue. A row's size may be missing; if present it is once, few, many or a size class.

>TRBV30|.|16
AWRRLGTAQSGANVLT
>TRBV7-2|.|14
ASSFMGGQGLYEQY
>TRBV7-3|few|12
ASSLTGLADTQY
>TRBV5-5|.|11
ASSPGGLETQY
>TRBV5-1|.|13
ASSLTAGAPGELF
>TRBV2|once|13
ASSEEEYSNQPQH
>TRBV5-5|.|13
ASSLYRDGNYGYT
>TRBV6-1|many|12
ASRMGLNTGELF
>TRBV5-6|few|12
ASSLEAQDYGYT
>TRBV28|.|11
ASSNPGADTQY
>TRBV4-1|.|14
ASSQPPLAGGVEQY
>TRBV2|once|11
ASSATLGTEAF
>TRBV7-2|.|13
ASSLGLSSYNEQF
>TRBV28|.|13
ASSLWAGGQETQY
>TRBV7-9|.|11
ASSIGWGNEQF
>TRBV5-1|few|11
ASSLNANTEAF
>TRBV28|few|13
ASSLRAGLNEKLF
>TRBV4-2|.|14
ASSQGGQALREKLF
>TRBV5-1|.|14
ASSLAPQGEAGELF
>TRBV27|once|12
ASSFRLATDTQY
>TRBV6-1|.|11
ASSMGWNTEAF
>TRBV5-4|.|13
ASSLAGDVDTEAF
>TRBV5-1|few|12
ASSWTSSHYEQY
>TRBV10-3|.|14
AIRGQGAYGSYEQY
>TRBV12-5|.|14
ASGLVQGLAGYEQY
>TRBV20-1|.|9
SASSRNEQF
>TRBV11-2|.|12
ASSLDPGHAGYT
>TRBV10-3|.|18
AISEFTIGTWDSGNQPQH
>TRBV18|.|13
ASSPAGGSYNEQF
>TRBV7-3|.|12
ASSLSASSNEQF
>TRBV11-2|.|12
ASSLVAHTGELF
>TRBV5-8|many|13
ASSWGQATNEKLF
>TRBV7-2|.|13
ASSSRREGAYEQY
>TRBV7-3|few|11
ASSLMRDDTQY
>TRBV6-6|few|12
ASSWGGSRNEQY
>TRBV10-3|.|15
AIRGREAASGANVLT
>TRBV6-6|.|12
ASSLEPSNQPQH
>TRBV5-4|once|10
ASSKRQETQY
>TRBV11-3|once|12
ASSLDGSTDTQY
>TRBV15|once|14
ATSRDRASGRAEQY
>TRBV5-6|.|15
ASSLVSRQGVRETQY
>TRBV4-1|.|13
ASSRTSGPQETQY
>TRBV4-1|.|12
ASSQGAGNQPQH
>TRBV7-2|.|13
ASSYSGADTGELF
>TRBV9|.|12
ASSVARGSDTQY
>TRBV5-1|.|12
ASSLSGVADTQY
>TRBV5-1|.|12
ASSSAGQNNEQF
>TRBV15|.|10
ATSREGNEQY
>TRBV4-2|.|12
ASSQDRQLYGYT
>TRBV2|.|8
ASKRDTQY
>TRBV7-2|.|13
ASSTGGTFGNTIY
>TRBV5-4|.|15
ASSLNRATSGANVLT
>TRBV7-2|.|12
ASGLAGGENEQF
>TRBV18|.|10
ASSPLAGEQF
>TRBV7-9|.|11
ATRQSSGNTIY